This T cell receptor beta chain emerged from a study of T cell responses to AZD1222 COVID-19 vaccine. Pooling was applied to second doses at about 4 or about 12 weeks. The germline V gene encodes CDR1 SGDLS and CDR2 YYNGEE. V dropped 4 bases and J dropped 1; count of bases not matched to a gene: 7. CDR3 size: 15 residues. This clone was seen once. Antigen specificity is unknown. Data came from immunoSEQ multiplex PCR; TCRdb stores just in-frame clones and leaves some out. The sample records approximately 77,000 clones, under 95% being singletons. Findings and caveats of the study: Seropositive at baseline were only a handful of AZD1222 recipients. As reported, nearly half of all spike-specific TCRs target variant regions that are unmutated. Vaccination with two AZD1222 doses was followed by a rise in Spike-specific TCR breadth and depth.

The material sequenced was peripheral blood, taken 28 days after the second AZD1222 dose. This TCR was sampled from an adult who received the AZD1222 COVID-19 vaccine. This chain uses TRBV9 with TRBJ1-1; 7 bases line up with TRBD1. DNA of the CDR3: TGTGCCAGCAGCCTCTCCTGGACAGGGAACACTGAAGCTTTCTTT. This sequence encodes CASSLSWTGNTEAFF. The entire variable domain, with the rest obtained from reference TRBV9 and TRBJ1-1, is as follows: DSGVTQTPKHLITATGQRVTLRCSPRSGDLSVYWYQQSLDQGLQFLIQYYNGEERAKGNILERFSAQQFPDLHSELNLSSLELGDSALYFCASSLSWTGNTEAFFGQGTRLTVV.